The subject of this entry is one TCR beta chain. Antigen: not known. Profiled with immunoSEQ multiplex PCR; TCRdb holds only in-frame clones, not every one. Found here are approximately 120,000 clones, about 96% of them singletons; the top ten hold about 1.7%. The trim removed 4 bases at V and 2 bases at J, leaving 5 bases unmatched. There are 15 residues in the CDR3. Germline-derived CDR1 and CDR2 are SGDLS and YYNGEE. This entry comes from a study of cytomegalovirus exposure and HLA in healthy donors. Overall study: According to later analysis, the same platform produced the roughly 120 validation and around 730 first-cohort repertoires.

Study-level points and caveats: Whilst most TCR sequences proved rare, a subset of public TCRs occurred across many donors.

The sequencing sample was made of PBMCs. The source is a man between 18 and 29 years old in good health and CMV-seronegative. V gene TRBV9 combines with J gene TRBJ2-1, with 8 bases aligning to TRBD2. The DNA of the CDR3 is TGTGCCAGCAGCCCGGTAGCGGGACCCTACAATGAGCAGTTCTTC. It specifies CASSPVAGPYNEQFF.